Presented here are 29 T cell receptor beta chains from one specimen sequenced in a study of Graves' ophthalmopathy and Graves' hyperthyroidism. Amplification from RNA transcripts yielded the TCR beta CDR3 regions. Following a first-round RT-PCR that used HTBI primers, a second-round multiplex PCR was carried out. TCRdb passed the multiplex PCR reads through MiXCR, listing each CDR3 protein once. This table has over a million distinct CDR3 sequences, 35% to 45% appearing once. Material: peripheral blood or thyroid tissue (not recorded which). The receptors stem from an adult man with Graves' hyperthyroidism.

This clonotype was detected ten times or more. This rearrangement joins TRBV10-2 to TRBJ1-5; D remains ambiguous. The CDR3 contains 14 residues. CDR1 and CDR2 (germline): WSHSY, SAAADI. The V end was cut by 6 bases, the J end by 4 bases, with 13 bases between. The CDR3 spells CASRGGSGNQPQHF. The CDR3 nucleotides read TGCGCCAGCAGGGGCGGGTCGGGGAATCAGCCCCAGCATTTT.

Details on this clonotype: A much larger clonotype is one base distant, so this may be a read error. The chain employs TRBV3-1 and TRBJ2-5, with D hard to call. Per germline, CDR1 LGHDT and CDR2 YNNKEL (reference sequence). V shed 2 bases and J shed 5 bases, with 6 bases lying between them. The CDR3 consists of 12 residues. The CDR3 loop reads CASSQFWETQYF. The CDR3 coding sequence is TGTGCCAGCAGCCAATTTTGGGAGACCCAGTACTTC.

CDR3 loop: CAGSSVSGYGYTF. The CDR3 DNA reads as TGTGCAGGCAGCTCAGTTTCCGGATATGGCTACACCTTC. V and J are TRBV9 and TRBJ1-2, with D uncertain. This CDR3 region has 13 residues. CDR1 and CDR2 from the germline V gene are SGDLS and YYNGEE.

The CDR3 coding sequence is TGCAGTGCTAGACCATCAGGGGGCGAGGGCTACACCTTC. This translates into CSARPSGGEGYTF. The J gene is TRBJ1-2, the V gene TRBV20-1, with 8 bases lining up with TRBD1. The V gene's germline CDR1 is DFQATT and CDR2 SNEGSKA (reference sequence). The J segment lost 8 bases and the V segment lost 2 bases, leaving 7 bases of the junction unmatched. The CDR3 runs 13 residues.

About this clonotype itself: A read error is possible here, since a much larger clone lies one base away. The chain employs TRBV7-6 and TRBJ1-3; D is unclear. This CDR3 comprises 14 residues. Germline CDR1 is SGHVS and CDR2 is FNYEAQ. The DNA for the CDR3 is TGTGCCAGCAGCTTAAGTGCTTCTGAAAACACCATATATTTT. The encoded protein is CASSLSASENTIYF.

This clonotype was recorded a few times. This rearrangement joins TRBV20-1 to TRBJ1-2; perhaps TRBD1 as D (6 bases). The V and J ends lost 6 bases and 3 bases respectively, with 14 bases between them. Germline lookup yields CDR1 DFQATT and CDR2 SNEGSKA (reference sequence). The CDR3 has 13 residues. CDR3 nucleotide sequence: TGCAGTGCGGCAGGGGTTGGATACTATGGCTACACCTTC. The encoded protein is CSAAGVGYYGYTF.

The chain carries TRBV24-1 and TRBJ1-5; TRBD1 is a possible D gene (6 bases). Looked up from germline, CDR1 is KGHDR and CDR2 is SFDVKD. Trimming removed 9 bases at V and 7 bases at J, with 15 bases between. The CDR3 has 13 amino acids. As DNA, the CDR3 is TGTGCCACCTCGGACAGTATCAGGCAGCCCCAGCATTTT. It encodes CATSDSIRQPQHF.

Notes on this clonotype: A much larger clone differs from this one at a single base, so this may be a read error. V usage is TRBV10-3 and J usage is TRBJ2-7; 7 bases agree with TRBD1. Germline-derived CDR1 and CDR2 are ENHRY and SYGVKD. V shed 6 bases, J shed 3 bases, and the junction held 8 bases outside the gene matches. This CDR3 comprises 14 residues. The CDR3 coding sequence is TGTGCCATCAGCTCCCTTGGGGACAGCTACGAGCAGTACTTC. It yields the protein CAISSLGDSYEQYF.

This clonotype has ten or more counts. The J gene is TRBJ2-7, the V gene TRBV7-9, with D unclear. CDR3 length equals 12 residues. V was pared by 5 bases and J by 6 bases, with 11 bases between. The germline V gene encodes CDR1 SEHNR and CDR2 FQNEAQ (reference sequence). The DNA for the CDR3 is TGTGCCAGCAGCCCTCCGGGCCCCGAGCAGTACTTC. Translated: CASSPPGPEQYF.

The CDR3 protein is CASSYSPGAESGANVLTF. CDR3 DNA: TGTGCCAGCAGTTACTCGCCAGGGGCGGAATCTGGGGCCAACGTCCTGACTTTC. The chain carries TRBV6-5 and TRBJ2-6; a possible D gene is TRBD1 (6 bases). CDR1 and CDR2 (germline): MNHEY, SVGAGI. Deletions cut 0 bases from V and 1 base from J, with 13 bases between. The CDR3 runs to 18 residues.

A word on this clonotype: This may stem from a read error, because a much larger clone lies one nucleotide away. This chain connects TRBV9 to TRBJ1-4, with a tentative D call TRBD1 (5 bases). CDR3 size: 14 residues. The V gene's germline CDR1 is SGDLS and CDR2 YYNGEE. CDR3 region: CASSLQVGDEKLFF. The CDR3 DNA reads TGCGCCAGCAGCCTCCAGGTGGGGGATGAAAAACTGTTTTTT.

This rearrangement joins TRBV7-9 to TRBJ1-2, with a tentative D call TRBD1 (6 bases). V was cut by 4 bases and J by 3 bases, with 18 bases left in between. Germline CDR1 and CDR2: SEHNR and FQNEAQ (reference sequence). This CDR3 contains 16 residues. The CDR3 region is CASSSWTDRSYYGYTF. The CDR3 DNA reads as TGTGCCAGCAGCTCATGGACAGACAGGAGTTACTATGGCTACACCTTC.

This clonotype was recorded only once. V and J are TRBV29-1 and TRBJ1-2; D perhaps matches TRBD1 (6 bases). The CDR3 has 9 residues. CDR1 is SQVTM and CDR2 is ANQGSEA in the germline V gene. The germline V and J ends were trimmed by 5 bases and 13 bases, with 11 bases remaining between them. The chain's CDR3 is CSVPGQTTF. The CDR3 nucleotides are TGCAGCGTTCCCGGACAGACCACCTTC.

The table lists this clonotype with a few counts. This sequence joins TRBV5-1 and TRBJ1-1, with D unresolved. CDR1 SGHRS and CDR2 YFSETQ come from the germline V gene. The CDR3 sequence is 13 residues long. V was trimmed by 1 base and J by 5 bases, leaving 9 bases between them. The CDR3 is CASSLYAGTEAFF. The CDR3 DNA reads as TGCGCCAGCAGCTTGTACGCGGGGACTGAAGCTTTCTTT. The full variable domain, in which reference TRBV5-1 and TRBJ1-1 provide the parts outside the CDR3, is KAGVTQTPRYLIKTRGQQVTLSCSPISGHRSVSWYQQTPGQGLQFLFEYFSETQRNKGNFPGRFSGRQFSNSRSEMNVSTLELGDSALYLCASSLYAGTEAFFGQGTRLTVV.

Of note for this clonotype: A much larger clonotype is one base distant, so this may be a read error. The rearrangement links TRBV11-2 to TRBJ2-2, with a weak D call TRBD2 (5 bases). Germline V lookup: CDR1 SGHAT, CDR2 FQNNGV. CDR3 length: 15 amino acids. The CDR3 nucleotides are TGTGCCAACAGCTGGGTGGCGCGGGACACCGGGGAGCTGTTTTTT. It encodes CANSWVARDTGELFF. The whole variable domain, remainder taken from reference TRBV11-2 and TRBJ2-2, is EAGVAQSPRYKIIEKRQSVAFWCNPISGHATLYWYQQILGQGPKLLIQFQNNGVVDDSQLPKDRFSAERLKGVDSTLKIQPAKLEDSAVYLCANSWVARDTGELFFGEGSRLTVL.

V is TRBV3-1 and J is TRBJ1-5; TRBD1 agrees at 7 bases. Germline CDR1 is LGHDT and CDR2 is YNNKEL (reference sequence). The CDR3 totals 15 residues. The J segment lost 4 bases and the V segment lost 2 bases, leaving 5 bases of the junction unmatched. The CDR3 nucleotides read TGTGCCAGCAGCCAAAACAGGGGAAAAAATCAGCCCCAGCATTTT. This gives the protein CASSQNRGKNQPQHF. The whole variable domain, remainder taken from reference TRBV3-1 and TRBJ1-5, is DTAVSQTPKYLVTQMGNDKSIKCEQNLGHDTMYWYKQDSKKFLKIMFSYNNKELIINETVPNRFSPKSPDKAHLNLHINSLELGDSAVYFCASSQNRGKNQPQHFGDGTRLSIL.

The chain links TRBV6-2 or TRBV6-3 to TRBJ2-7, with D tentatively TRBD1 (5 bases). The ends were cut back, 8 bases at V and 1 base at J, with 15 bases in the middle. Germline V gene sequence: CDR1 MNHEY, CDR2 SVGEGT. This CDR3 is 14 amino acids long. Here the CDR3 DNA reads TGTGCCAGCGGACGGCAGGGTTTGTCCTACGAGCAGTACTTC. It is translated as CASGRQGLSYEQYF.

This clonotype was detected a few times. A read error may produce the germline difference seen at one junction end. The V gene is TRBV10-3, the J gene TRBJ2-5, with D perhaps matching TRBD2 (5 bases). There are 15 residues in the CDR3. CDR1 is ENHRY, CDR2 SYGVKD, per germline. The CDR3 DNA is TGTGCCAGCAGTTCCCCAACTAGAAACCAAGAGACCCAGTACTTC. This codes for CASSSPTRNQETQYF.

This clonotype was seen only a few times. The CDR3 DNA reads TGCGCCAGCAGCTTGACTAGCGGGGGGCTAGAGACCCAGTACTTC. Translation: CASSLTSGGLETQYF. V is TRBV5-1 and J is TRBJ2-5; 12 bases map to TRBD2. Germline values: CDR1 SGHRS, CDR2 YFSETQ. V lost 1 base to trimming and J lost 4 bases; unmatched junction nucleotides: 2. The CDR3 sequence is 15 residues long.

As regards this clonotype: This CDR3 fails to terminate in the conserved phenylalanine or tryptophan, so it likely reflects a read error. The DNA is left out, because the CDR3 cannot be placed on it with certainty; the CDR3 is given as TCRdb lists it. This chain uses TRBV7-9 with TRBJ2-2. CDR1 is SEHNR and CDR2 is FQNEAQ in the germline V gene (reference sequence). The CDR3 is 14 amino acids in total, end residues counted. The CDR3 loop is CATSRDGNTGELLL.

Remarks on this clonotype: Since no conserved phenylalanine or tryptophan closes the CDR3, a read error is the likely cause. The chain carries TRBV7-2 and TRBJ2-7; D gene unclear. The CDR3 has 14 amino acids. Germline V gives CDR1 SGHTA, CDR2 FQGNSA. The V end lost 3 bases, the J end lost 2 bases, and 11 bases lay between the germline ends. The CDR3 sequence is CASSLMTDAYEQYL. DNA for the CDR3: TGTGCCAGCAGCTTGATGACTGACGCCTACGAGCAGTACCTC.

This clonotype was counted at least ten times. V gene TRBV10-3 combines with J gene TRBJ1-2, with 7 bases that match TRBD1. There are 16 residues in the CDR3. The V gene end was trimmed by 2 bases and the J gene end by 4 bases; junction bases not matched to a gene: 10. The germline V gene has CDR1 ENHRY and CDR2 SYGVKD. The CDR3 sequence is CAISEDDRVLLYGYTF. The CDR3, as DNA: TGTGCCATCAGTGAGGACGACAGGGTTCTCCTCTATGGCTACACCTTC.

The chain carries TRBV6-5 and TRBJ1-5, with D tentatively TRBD1 (5 bases). Deletions cut 7 bases from V and 0 bases from J, with 13 bases between. Germline values: CDR1 MNHEY, CDR2 SVGAGI. The CDR3 extends over 15 amino acids. The CDR3 reads CASKGGTYSNQPQHF. Written as DNA, the CDR3 is TGTGCCAGCAAGGGTGGGACGTATAGCAATCAGCCCCAGCATTTT.

The rearrangement links TRBV12-3 or TRBV12-4 to TRBJ1-3; D not resolved. The CDR3 spans 11 residues. The ends were cut back, 8 bases at V and 2 bases at J, with 4 bases in the middle. This CDR3 is CASATGNTIYF. As DNA, the CDR3 is TGTGCCAGCGCCACTGGAAACACCATATATTTT.

This clonotype was seen more than once but under ten times. The chain has TRBV6-5 and TRBJ1-4; possibly TRBD1 for D (5 bases). Germline loops: CDR1 MNHEY, CDR2 SVGAGI. The CDR3 has 13 residues. Trimming removed 5 bases from V and 4 bases from J, with 8 bases in between. The CDR3 region has the DNA TGTGCCAGCAGTGGGGGAGGTAATGAAAAACTGTTTTTT. It encodes CASSGGGNEKLFF.

A few counts support this clonotype. The chain employs TRBV7-8 and TRBJ2-7; either TRBD1 or TRBD2 may supply D (5 bases each). This CDR3 has 16 residues. The V end was cut by 8 bases, the J end by 7 bases, with 27 bases between. Germline-derived CDR1 and CDR2 are SGHVS and FQNEAQ. CDR3: CASLDLNRDPFREQYF. The CDR3 region has the DNA TGTGCCAGCTTGGACCTAAACCGGGACCCCTTTCGGGAGCAGTACTTC.

With respect to this clonotype: Since a much larger clone is just one base distant, this may be a read error. The chain links TRBV20-1 to TRBJ2-5, with D possibly called TRBD1 or TRBD2 (6 bases each). CDR1 is DFQATT and CDR2 is SNEGSKA in the germline V gene (reference sequence). V lost 6 bases and J 5 bases, leaving 13 bases between the germline ends. The CDR3 totals 12 residues. The DNA for the CDR3 is TGCAGTGCCGATCTAGGGGGGGAGACCCAGTACTTC. Translating gives CSADLGGETQYF.

The chain combines TRBV11-1 with TRBJ2-5; no clear D gene. This CDR3 is built from 14 residues. V was cut by 1 base and J by 7 bases, with 13 bases left in between. Per the germline V gene, CDR1 is SGHAT and CDR2 is FQDESV (reference sequence). The CDR3 DNA sequence: TGTGCCAGCAGCTTAGTGGCCAGTGAAAGGACCCAGTACTTC. This encodes CASSLVASERTQYF.

At least ten counts were recorded for this clonotype. This chain links TRBV13 with TRBJ1-1, with 11 bases matching TRBD1. This CDR3 spans 15 amino acids. J was trimmed by 2 bases and V by 5 bases; bases with no gene match: 4. The germline V gene encodes CDR1 PRHDT and CDR2 FYEKMQ (reference sequence). DNA for the CDR3: TGTGCCAGCAGCATTTGGACAGGGGGCAACACTGAAGCTTTCTTT. Translating it yields CASSIWTGGNTEAFF.